These 27 T cell receptor beta chains originate from one sample sequenced in a study of CD8 T cells in ankylosing spondylitis. One entry per CDR3 protein, called by TCRdb with MiXCR from the 5' RACE reads. The sample yields approximately 100,000 distinct CDR3 sequences, about 24% seen once. Material: synovial fluid, either unsorted or a sorted T cell fraction (not recorded which). Receptors originate from a male donor with ankylosing spondylitis.

This clonotype was counted a few times. The chain joins TRBV11-2 to TRBJ2-1; perhaps TRBD2 as D (5 bases). The CDR3 is made up of 12 amino acids. V dropped 5 bases and J dropped 6 bases, with 8 bases sitting between them. The germline V gene encodes CDR1 SGHAT and CDR2 FQNNGV. For the CDR3, the DNA is TGTGCCAGCAGCGGACTTGCCAATGAGCAGTTCTTC. This translates into CASSGLANEQFF.

The chain combines TRBV20-1 with TRBJ2-7, with D hard to call. In germline, CDR1 is DFQATT, CDR2 SNEGSKA (reference sequence). Trimming cost V 3 bases and J 6 bases, with 9 bases left between them. This CDR3 has 11 amino acids. This CDR3 reads CSASNSREQYV. The CDR3 DNA follows: TGCAGTGCTAGTAACAGCCGCGAGCAGTACGTC.

This clonotype was detected many times. The chain is built from TRBV5-6 and TRBJ1-1, with no clear D. Germline CDR1 is SGHDT and CDR2 is YYEEEE. Trimming cost V 2 bases and J 4 bases, with 15 bases left between them. The CDR3 spans 15 residues. CDR3 region: CASSFGPFLFTEAFF. The CDR3 coding sequence is TGTGCCAGCAGCTTCGGACCTTTCCTTTTCACTGAAGCTTTCTTT.

This clonotype was counted at least ten times. The gene calls are TRBV7-2 and TRBJ2-5; D is ambiguous. Germline CDR1 is SGHTA and CDR2 is FQGNSA. The V and J ends lost 2 bases and 2 bases respectively, with 15 bases between them. The CDR3 runs to 16 residues. In DNA form, the CDR3 reads TGTGCCAGCAGCTTAAAAGTTGCGGCAGCACAAGAGACCCAGTACTTC. It translates to CASSLKVAAAQETQYF.

This clonotype was counted between two and nine times. V gene TRBV3-1 combines with J gene TRBJ2-2, with 11 bases fitting TRBD2. Per germline, CDR1 LGHDT and CDR2 YNNKEL (reference sequence). V shed 1 base and J 6 bases; nucleotides not matched to a gene: 1. The CDR3 is made up of 15 amino acids. CDR3 DNA sequence: TGTGCCAGCAGCCAAGGACTAGCGGGATCCGGGGAGCTGTTTTTT. This encodes CASSQGLAGSGELFF.

This clonotype was found many times. The chain couples TRBV14 to TRBJ1-2; D is ambiguous. The CDR3 covers 15 residues. Trimming shortened V by 2 bases and J by 6 bases, and 16 bases separated the two germline ends. Germline assignment: CDR1 SGHDN and CDR2 FVKESK. The CDR3 DNA reads TGTGCCAGCAGCCAAACATCGCCATTTAGTGATGGCTACACCTTC. It codes for CASSQTSPFSDGYTF.

The count of this clonotype is one. Here the CDR3 reads CASSSARASGSTGANVLTF. The CDR3 DNA sequence: TGTGCCAGCAGCTCAGCACGCGCTAGCGGGAGTACTGGGGCCAACGTCCTGACTTTC. This sequence joins TRBV5-4 and TRBJ2-6, with 10 nucleotides matching TRBD2. Germline V CDR1 and CDR2: SGHNT, YYREEE (reference sequence). The CDR3 sequence is 19 residues long. J was trimmed by 2 bases and V by 3 bases; bases with no gene match: 11. Full variable domain (outside the CDR3, taken from reference TRBV5-4 and TRBJ2-6): ETGVTQSPTHLIKTRGQQVTLRCSSQSGHNTVSWYQQALGQGPQFIFQYYREEENGRGNFPPRFSGLQFPNYSSELNVNALELDDSALYLCASSSARASGSTGANVLTFGAGSRLTVL.

The chain joins TRBV28 to TRBJ1-5; no firm D call. The germline V gene has CDR1 MDHEN and CDR2 SYDVKM. This CDR3 comprises 14 residues. V lost 3 bases and J 5 bases, leaving 11 bases between the germline ends. The CDR3 DNA reads as TGTGCCAGCAGTTTCAGCTCGACTCATCAGCCCCAGCATTTT. Amino acid sequence: CASSFSSTHQPQHF.

This clonotype was counted a few times. The chain couples TRBV14 to TRBJ2-3; 9 bases agree with TRBD2. There are 16 residues in the CDR3. Germline V lookup: CDR1 SGHDN, CDR2 FVKESK. The trim removed 1 base at V and 2 bases at J, leaving 4 bases unmatched. The CDR3 bases are TGTGCCAGCAGCCAAGGTAGCGGGAGTTTCACAGATACGCAGTATTTT. Amino acids: CASSQGSGSFTDTQYF.

This clonotype has only a few counts. This chain connects TRBV3-1 to TRBJ2-1; D ambiguous. Trimming removed 5 bases from V and 9 bases from J, with 11 bases in between. Germline CDR1 LGHDT, CDR2 YNNKEL (reference sequence). The CDR3 consists of 12 residues. The CDR3 reads CASSELSGEQFF. CDR3 coding DNA: TGTGCCAGCAGCGAACTCTCCGGTGAGCAGTTCTTC.

The rearrangement joins TRBV12-3 or TRBV12-4 to TRBJ2-2; no definite D call. The CDR3 extends over 14 amino acids. V lost 2 bases to trimming and J lost 3 bases, with 7 bases between them. The CDR3 region has the DNA TGTGCCAGCAGTTTATCACCCGACACCGGGGAGCTGTTTTTT. This gives the protein CASSLSPDTGELFF.

Regarding this clonotype: Compared with germline, one end of the junction differs, possibly owing to a read error. The chain employs TRBV4-1 and TRBJ2-1; D might be TRBD2 (5 bases). Germline CDR1 MGHRA, CDR2 YSYEKL. The CDR3 consists of 21 residues. This CDR3 is CAMGSGVLCGGPGVAYNEQFF. CDR3 coding DNA: TGTGCCATGGGCTCCGGGGTGCTATGCGGAGGTCCTGGGGTCGCTTACAATGAGCAGTTCTTC.

The chain uses TRBV27 and TRBJ2-1, with D uncertain. The germline V and J ends were trimmed by 2 bases and 8 bases, with 13 bases remaining between them. The CDR3 is 14 residues long. Germline CDR1 and CDR2: MNHEY and SMNVEV (reference sequence). The CDR3: CASSLTTEYYEQFF. For the CDR3, the DNA is TGTGCCAGCAGTTTAACGACTGAGTACTATGAGCAGTTCTTC.

This sequence joins TRBV4-2 and TRBJ2-7, with 12 bases identical to TRBD2. Germline trimming cut 2 bases from V and 1 base from J; bases unmatched to any gene: 3. The germline V gene has CDR1 LGHNA and CDR2 YNFKEQ. The CDR3 spans 16 residues. The CDR3 here is CASSQSSGRGSYEQYF. The CDR3 region has the DNA TGTGCCAGCAGCCAATCTAGCGGGAGGGGTTCCTACGAGCAGTACTTC.

The chain joins TRBV19 to TRBJ2-2; no firm D call. The germline V gene encodes CDR1 LNHDA and CDR2 SQIVND (reference sequence). The CDR3 is 13 amino acids. V gave up 2 bases and J gave up 3 bases, with 4 bases separating them. In DNA, the CDR3 is TGTGCCAGTAGTATAAGAGACACCGGGGAGCTGTTTTTT. As protein: CASSIRDTGELFF.

This clonotype was observed at least ten times. This chain links TRBV5-1 with TRBJ2-3, with 14 bases fitting TRBD2. Germline V gene sequence: CDR1 SGHRS, CDR2 YFSETQ. The CDR3 runs 19 residues. After removal of 3 bases from V and 0 bases from J, the junction contained 9 bases not matched to a gene. The CDR3: CASSWAGTSGSMSTDTQYF. CDR3 nucleotide sequence: TGCGCCAGCAGCTGGGCCGGGACTAGCGGGAGTATGAGCACAGATACGCAGTATTTT.

V is TRBV20-1 and J is TRBJ1-1; D possibly corresponds to TRBD1 (6 bases). The germline CDR1 and CDR2 sequences are DFQATT and SNEGSKA (reference sequence). V lost 3 bases and J lost 4, with 15 bases in between. The CDR3 loop spans 14 amino acids. The CDR3 protein is CSARATGGGTEAFF. The DNA of the CDR3 is TGCAGTGCTAGGGCGACAGGAGGGGGCACTGAAGCTTTCTTT.

The chain joins TRBV29-1 to TRBJ2-1; 12 bases fit TRBD2. With 6 bases clipped from V and 7 bases from J, the junction kept 7 bases outside the gene matches. The CDR3 spans 14 residues. CDR1 is SQVTM and CDR2 is ANQGSEA in the germline V gene. Here the CDR3 reads CSVRGLAGGNEQFF. The CDR3 region has the DNA TGCAGCGTGCGGGGACTAGCGGGCGGGAATGAGCAGTTCTTC.

The CDR3 loop is CASSLGYEQYV. The CDR3 bases are TGTGCCAGCAGTTTAGGGTACGAGCAGTACGTC. The V call is TRBV12-3 or TRBV12-4, the J call TRBJ2-7; no clear D gene. This CDR3 is built from 11 residues. V lost 1 base and J 4 bases, leaving 2 bases between the germline ends.

The chain employs TRBV5-8 and TRBJ2-7; D unresolved. The CDR3 is made up of 12 amino acids. From germline, CDR1 is SGHTS and CDR2 YDEGEE. V was clipped by 1 base and J by 3 bases, with 5 bases between them. The CDR3 spells CASSLWGYEQYF. Written as DNA, the CDR3 is TGTGCCAGCAGCTTGTGGGGCTACGAGCAGTACTTC.

This clonotype was detected a few times. The V and J genes are TRBV11-2 and TRBJ1-1; maybe TRBD1 (5 bases). The CDR3 is 15 amino acids. V lost 5 bases and J 4 bases, leaving 17 bases between the germline ends. Germline loops: CDR1 SGHAT, CDR2 FQNNGV. The CDR3 coding sequence is TGTGCCAGCAGCGATCCGGGCGGGAGGGGCACTGAAGCTTTCTTT. The encoded protein is CASSDPGGRGTEAFF.

This clonotype turned up a few times. The chain employs TRBV29-1 and TRBJ1-2, with 9 positions matching TRBD1. Germline CDR1 reads SQVTM; CDR2 reads ANQGSEA. This CDR3 has 12 amino acids. V lost 6 bases and J lost 5; bases outside the gene matches: 4. This CDR3 is CSVGTGTYGYTF. The CDR3 DNA is TGCAGCGTGGGGACAGGGACGTATGGCTACACCTTC.

Only a few counts were recorded for this clonotype. The chain uses TRBV11-2 and TRBJ2-3; D is uncertain. V was trimmed by 5 bases and J by 8 bases, leaving 17 bases between them. The CDR3 consists of 14 residues. The germline CDR1 and CDR2 sequences are SGHAT and FQNNGV. CDR3 DNA sequence: TGTGCCAGCAGCGCACAAGTGGTGAGGTTTACGCAGTATTTT. This gives the protein CASSAQVVRFTQYF. Full variable domain (rest looked up from reference TRBV11-2 and TRBJ2-3): EAGVAQSPRYKIIEKRQSVAFWCNPISGHATLYWYQQILGQGPKLLIQFQNNGVVDDSQLPKDRFSAERLKGVDSTLKIQPAKLEDSAVYLCASSAQVVRFTQYFGPGTRLTVL.

At least ten counts were recorded for this clonotype. This chain links TRBV7-2 with TRBJ2-5; maybe TRBD2 (5 bases). Germline V CDR1 and CDR2: SGHTA, FQGNSA. V lost 5 bases and J lost 1, with 17 bases in between. The CDR3 loop spans 16 amino acids. The CDR3 bases are TGTGCCAGCAGCCCCGGTATGCTAGCCTTCCAAGAGACCCAGTACTTC. Translation gives CASSPGMLAFQETQYF.

The chain is built from TRBV10-1 and TRBJ1-2, with 7 bases matching TRBD1. Germline V lookup: CDR1 WNHNN, CDR2 SYGVQD (reference sequence). The CDR3 contains 13 residues. The V segment lost 4 bases and the J segment 8 bases; nucleotides outside the gene matches: 7. CDR3 sequence reads: CASSGQGFDGYTF. The CDR3 bases are TGCGCCAGCAGTGGACAGGGATTCGACGGCTACACCTTC.

This clonotype was recorded a few times. The chain carries TRBV4-2 and TRBJ2-1; TRBD2 might be the D (5 bases). CDR3 length: 15 amino acids. Germline CDR1 LGHNA, CDR2 YNFKEQ. V lost 1 base and J lost 5, with 12 bases in between. The CDR3 is CASSQVGGRNNEQFF. The CDR3 DNA reads TGTGCCAGCAGCCAAGTTGGCGGGCGGAACAATGAGCAGTTCTTC.

The chain joins TRBV20-1 to TRBJ2-1, with 7 positions matching TRBD2. Germline V gene data show CDR1 as DFQATT and CDR2 as SNEGSKA (reference sequence). Germline trimming cut 3 bases from V and 11 bases from J; bases unmatched to any gene: 13. The CDR3 runs 14 residues. The CDR3, as DNA: TGCAGTGCTAGTTTGTGGGAGGGCTACGTTCAGCAGTTCTTC. Translating it yields CSASLWEGYVQQFF.